The TCR beta chain described here comes from a study of OX40 agonist ivuxolimab in advanced cancers. Study at large: A mean age of approximately 58 years, range roughly 20 to 80, was recorded, and 82.7% were male. Three dose-escalation patients had partial responses: one with hepatocellular carcinoma and two with cutaneous melanoma.

V dropped 5 bases and J dropped 7 bases, with 17 bases sitting between them. Germline V lookup: CDR1 SGHVS, CDR2 FNYEAQ. This CDR3 is built from 15 residues. Repertoires were generated with immunoSEQ multiplex PCR, while TCRdb's copy carries only in-frame clones and drops some. The top ten hold around 1% of the sample, which has approximately 70,000 clones, around 91% seen once. Source: CD4+ or CD8+ T cells sorted from blood, taken in a trial of the OX40 agonist ivuxolimab. The chain employs TRBV7-6 and TRBJ2-2, with unresolved D. The TCR was taken from an adult with an advanced solid tumor such as melanoma, head and neck, liver or kidney cancer. The CDR3 bases are TGTGCCAGCAGCCCCCGTGGTGGTTCCGACGGGGAGCTGTTTTTT. It codes for CASSPRGGSDGELFF.